This is a list of T cell receptor beta chains from one sample in a study of patients and donors after allogeneic stem cell transplantation. A single record per CDR3 protein comes from TCRdb applying MiXCR to the RT-PCR reads. The sample lists tens of thousands of distinct CDR3 sequences; roughly 52% were seen once. Sequencing used blood, either unsorted or a sorted T cell fraction (not recorded which). The receptors come from a human donor who was either an allogeneic HSCT recipient or a stem cell or donor lymphocyte infusion donor (not recorded which). It is not recorded whose cells these are; they may come from a transplant donor. Both conserved end residues are part of each CDR3. A D gene is named only where the DNA matches it firmly. The size entry is marked missing in some rows and otherwise reads once, few, many or a size class.

V: TRBV12-3/TRBV12-4; D: -; size: few; J: TRBJ1-2; CDR3: CASRATGGHGGYTF; DNA: TGTGCCAGCAGAGCCACGGGGGGACATGGTGGCTACACCTTC
V: TRBV27; D: -; size: few; J: TRBJ1-2; CDR3: CASSLDQFANYGYTF; DNA: TGTGCCAGCAGTTTGGATCAGTTCGCTAACTATGGCTACACCTTC
V: TRBV7-9; D: -; size: -; J: TRBJ1-2; CDR3: CASTSTTDGENYGYTF; DNA: TGTGCCAGCACCTCTACCACGGACGGTGAGAACTATGGCTACACCTTC
V: TRBV5-1; D: -; size: -; J: TRBJ2-5; CDR3: CASSLVGGQETQYF; DNA: TGCGCCAGCAGCTTGGTTGGAGGCCAAGAGACCCAGTACTTC
V: TRBV7-3; D: TRBD2; size: -; J: TRBJ2-5; CDR3: CASSPGTSGGTQYF; DNA: TGTGCCAGCAGCCCCGGGACTAGCGGCGGGACCCAGTACTTC
V: TRBV6-2/TRBV6-3; D: -; size: -; J: TRBJ1-1; CDR3: CASSRGGMNTEAFF; DNA: TGTGCCAGCAGTCGTGGGGGCATGAACACTGAAGCTTTCTTT
V: TRBV20-1; D: -; size: -; J: TRBJ2-7; CDR3: CSARDQGVSGYEQYF; DNA: TGCAGTGCTAGAGATCAAGGGGTATCGGGCTACGAGCAGTACTTC
V: TRBV28; D: -; size: -; J: TRBJ1-1; CDR3: CASSSSNTEAFF; DNA: TGTGCCAGCAGTTCCTCGAACACTGAAGCTTTCTTT
V: TRBV5-1; D: -; size: -; J: TRBJ1-2; CDR3: CATASRDRSYGYTF; DNA: TGCGCCACAGCCTCGAGAGACAGGAGTTATGGCTACACCTTC
V: TRBV11-2; D: TRBD2; size: once; J: TRBJ2-1; CDR3: CASSLVGLDKQFF; DNA: TGTGCCAGCAGCTTAGTGGGACTAGATAAGCAGTTCTTC
V: TRBV18; D: TRBD1; size: -; J: TRBJ1-1; CDR3: CASSRDSNTEAFF; DNA: TGTGCCAGCTCACGGGACAGTAACACTGAAGCTTTCTTT
V: TRBV6-1; D: TRBD1; size: -; J: TRBJ2-7; CDR3: CASSVGQGVYEQYF; DNA: TGTGCCAGCAGTGTCGGACAGGGGGTCTACGAGCAGTACTTC
V: TRBV6-5; D: -; size: -; J: TRBJ1-1; CDR3: CASSLGAGFWAFF; DNA: TGTGCCAGCAGCTTAGGAGCAGGGTTTTGGGCTTTCTTT
V: TRBV4-2; D: -; size: -; J: TRBJ1-1; CDR3: CASSPSRGQKVGTEAFF; DNA: TGTGCCAGCAGCCCCAGCAGAGGACAGAAGGTTGGCACTGAAGCTTTCTTT
V: TRBV7-9; D: -; size: -; J: TRBJ1-1; CDR3: CASSLVSGPIDEAFF; DNA: TGTGCCAGCAGCTTAGTTTCAGGGCCCATCGATGAAGCTTTCTTT
V: TRBV4-3; D: -; size: few; J: TRBJ1-5; CDR3: CASSQEMRLGNQPQHF; DNA: TGCGCCAGCAGCCAAGAGATGCGCTTGGGCAATCAGCCCCAGCATTTT
V: TRBV14; D: -; size: -; J: TRBJ1-2; CDR3: CASSPLSANYGYTF; DNA: TGTGCCAGCAGCCCCCTATCCGCGAACTATGGCTACACCTTC
V: TRBV7-2; D: -; size: few; J: TRBJ1-1; CDR3: CASSFDTRAAFF; DNA: TGTGCCAGCAGCTTCGACACGCGGGCAGCTTTCTTT
V: TRBV27; D: TRBD1; size: -; J: TRBJ1-5; CDR3: CASSSGQGSQPQHF; DNA: TGTGCCAGCAGTTCTGGACAGGGGAGTCAGCCCCAGCATTTT
V: TRBV6-5; D: TRBD1; size: few; J: TRBJ1-1; CDR3: CATHLGGANTEAFF; DNA: TGTGCCACGCACCTAGGGGGCGCAAATACTGAAGCTTTCTTT
V: TRBV6-6; D: -; size: -; J: TRBJ1-3; CDR3: CASSYSDTGNTIYF; DNA: TGTGCCAGCAGTTACTCGGACACCGGGAACACCATATATTTT
V: TRBV6-5; D: -; size: few; J: TRBJ1-5; CDR3: CASSPDKGLFQHF; DNA: TGTGCCAGCAGTCCCGACAAGGGGCTATTCCAGCATTTT
V: TRBV5-1; D: -; size: -; J: TRBJ2-3; CDR3: CASSFSMGYTDTQYF; DNA: TGCGCCAGCAGCTTCTCGATGGGTTACACAGATACGCAGTATTTT
V: TRBV29-1; D: -; size: many; J: TRBJ2-7; CDR3: CSVVQHEQYF; DNA: TGCAGCGTTGTACAGCACGAGCAGTACTTC
V: TRBV5-1; D: -; size: -; J: TRBJ1-6; CDR3: CASSLDREASPLHF; DNA: TGCGCCAGCAGCTTGGACAGGGAAGCTTCACCCCTCCACTTT
V: TRBV28; D: -; size: -; J: TRBJ2-3; CDR3: CASSPPLTDTQYF; DNA: TGTGCCAGCAGTCCCCCTCTAACAGATACGCAGTATTTT
V: TRBV28; D: TRBD1; size: -; J: TRBJ1-6; CDR3: CASSTLGQGVYSPLHF; DNA: TGTGCCAGCAGTACTTTGGGACAGGGAGTCTATTCACCCCTCCACTTT
V: TRBV12-3/TRBV12-4; D: -; size: few; J: TRBJ1-2; CDR3: CASSPRGGPNYGYTF; DNA: TGTGCCAGCAGTCCCCGGGGGGGGCCTAACTATGGCTACACCTTC
V: TRBV20-1; D: -; size: -; J: TRBJ1-2; CDR3: CSASPGGQGDGYTF; DNA: TGCAGTGCTAGTCCGGGAGGCCAGGGAGATGGCTACACCTTC
V: TRBV6-5; D: -; size: few; J: TRBJ1-1; CDR3: CASSSRDMNTEAFF; DNA: TGTGCCAGCAGTTCTCGGGACATGAACACTGAAGCTTTCTTT
V: TRBV20-1; D: -; size: few; J: TRBJ1-5; CDR3: CSASRGGNQPQHF; DNA: TGCAGTGCTAGTAGGGGCGGCAATCAGCCCCAGCATTTT
V: TRBV28; D: TRBD2; size: -; J: TRBJ2-3; CDR3: CASTVYGTSGRAVDTQYF; DNA: TGTGCCAGCACCGTATACGGGACTAGCGGGAGGGCCGTAGATACGCAGTATTTT
V: TRBV9; D: -; size: -; J: TRBJ2-7; CDR3: CASSPTPAAYEQYF; DNA: TGTGCCAGCAGCCCAACGCCAGCGGCCTACGAGCAGTACTTC
V: TRBV27; D: -; size: few; J: TRBJ1-1; CDR3: CASSLSGVGTEAFF; DNA: TGTGCCAGCAGTTTATCAGGGGTAGGGACTGAAGCTTTCTTT
V: TRBV7-9; D: -; size: -; J: TRBJ1-6; CDR3: CASGGSPLHF; DNA: TGTGCCAGCGGTGGTTCACCCCTCCACTTT
V: TRBV10-3; D: TRBD1; size: -; J: TRBJ1-6; CDR3: CAISTGASPLHF; DNA: TGTGCCATCAGTACAGGGGCTTCACCCCTCCACTTT
V: TRBV4-2; D: TRBD1; size: few; J: TRBJ1-6; CDR3: CASSQDPGQGGSPLHF; DNA: TGTGCCAGCAGCCAAGACCCTGGACAGGGAGGTTCACCCCTCCACTTT
V: TRBV28; D: -; size: -; J: TRBJ1-2; CDR3: CASSSIRAYGYTF; DNA: TGTGCCAGCAGTTCAATCCGAGCATATGGCTACACCTTC
V: TRBV12-3/TRBV12-4; D: TRBD1; size: -; J: TRBJ1-1; CDR3: CASRTTGVTEAFF; DNA: TGTGCCAGCAGGACTACAGGGGTGACTGAAGCTTTCTTT
V: TRBV5-1; D: -; size: -; J: TRBJ1-3; CDR3: CASGTTGTDTIYF; DNA: TGCGCCAGCGGAACTACAGGGACGGACACCATATATTTT
V: TRBV6-5; D: -; size: -; J: TRBJ2-1; CDR3: CASSSATGNEQFF; DNA: TGTGCCAGCAGTTCTGCGACGGGCAATGAGCAGTTCTTC
V: TRBV4-1; D: TRBD2; size: -; J: TRBJ2-5; CDR3: CASSQVPGGLKETQYF; DNA: TGCGCCAGCAGCCAAGTACCGGGAGGGTTAAAAGAGACCCAGTACTTC
V: TRBV3-1; D: -; size: -; J: TRBJ1-5; CDR3: CASSHGDSPNQPQHF; DNA: TGTGCCAGCAGCCATGGCGACAGCCCGAATCAGCCCCAGCATTTT
V: TRBV11-2; D: -; size: -; J: TRBJ1-1; CDR3: CASGFRRVLNTEAFF; DNA: TGTGCCAGCGGATTTAGAAGGGTTTTGAACACTGAAGCTTTCTTT
V: TRBV27; D: -; size: -; J: TRBJ1-6; CDR3: CASTARGGANSPLHF; DNA: TGTGCCAGCACCGCACGAGGGGGAGCTAATTCACCCCTCCACTTT
V: TRBV5-1; D: -; size: few; J: TRBJ1-1; CDR3: CASSSRTANTEAFF; DNA: TGCGCCAGCAGCTCAAGGACAGCGAACACTGAAGCTTTCTTT
V: TRBV12-3/TRBV12-4; D: TRBD1; size: -; J: TRBJ1-6; CDR3: CASTPGQPNSPLHF; DNA: TGTGCCAGCACCCCGGGACAGCCTAATTCACCCCTCCACTTT
V: TRBV20-1; D: -; size: -; J: TRBJ1-6; CDR3: CSAGTTVTLHF; DNA: TGCAGTGCTGGGACAACAGTTACCCTCCACTTT
V: TRBV12-3/TRBV12-4; D: -; size: -; J: TRBJ2-1; CDR3: CASKQGVGASYNEQFF; DNA: TGTGCCAGCAAACAGGGCGTCGGGGCCTCCTACAATGAGCAGTTCTTC
V: TRBV12-3/TRBV12-4; D: -; size: -; J: TRBJ1-5; CDR3: CASSLEGTGQPQHF; DNA: TGTGCCAGCAGTTTAGAGGGGACGGGTCAGCCCCAGCATTTT
V: TRBV7-9; D: -; size: -; J: TRBJ2-7; CDR3: CASTLATRSSYEQYF; DNA: TGTGCCAGCACCCTCGCGACTAGGAGCTCCTACGAGCAGTACTTC
V: TRBV7-2; D: -; size: few; J: TRBJ1-2; CDR3: CASSLATESYGYTF; DNA: TGTGCCAGCAGCTTAGCGACCGAGAGCTATGGCTACACCTTC
V: TRBV5-1; D: -; size: -; J: TRBJ1-2; CDR3: CASSLAPTGNYGYTF; DNA: TGCGCCAGCAGCTTGGCCCCTACAGGGAACTATGGCTACACCTTC